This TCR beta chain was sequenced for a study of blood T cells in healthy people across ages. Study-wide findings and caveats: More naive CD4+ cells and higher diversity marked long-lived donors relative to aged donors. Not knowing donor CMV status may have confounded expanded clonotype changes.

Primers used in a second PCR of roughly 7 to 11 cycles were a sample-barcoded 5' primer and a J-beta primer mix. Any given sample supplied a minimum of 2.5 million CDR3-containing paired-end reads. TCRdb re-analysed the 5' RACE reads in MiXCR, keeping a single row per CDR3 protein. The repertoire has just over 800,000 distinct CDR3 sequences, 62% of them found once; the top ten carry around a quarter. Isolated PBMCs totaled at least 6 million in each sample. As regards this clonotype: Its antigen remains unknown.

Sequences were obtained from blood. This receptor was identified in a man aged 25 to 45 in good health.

CDR3 nucleotide sequence: TGTGCCAGCAGCCTCCTCGCCGGACTAGCGGGGTTCACCGGGGAGCTGTTTTTT. This codes for CASSLLAGLAGFTGELFF. The rearrangement uses TRBV14 and TRBJ2-2, with TRBD2 matching 12 bases. This CDR3 region has 18 residues. Per germline, CDR1 SGHDN and CDR2 FVKESK. V lost 4 bases and J lost 4; bases outside the gene matches: 10.